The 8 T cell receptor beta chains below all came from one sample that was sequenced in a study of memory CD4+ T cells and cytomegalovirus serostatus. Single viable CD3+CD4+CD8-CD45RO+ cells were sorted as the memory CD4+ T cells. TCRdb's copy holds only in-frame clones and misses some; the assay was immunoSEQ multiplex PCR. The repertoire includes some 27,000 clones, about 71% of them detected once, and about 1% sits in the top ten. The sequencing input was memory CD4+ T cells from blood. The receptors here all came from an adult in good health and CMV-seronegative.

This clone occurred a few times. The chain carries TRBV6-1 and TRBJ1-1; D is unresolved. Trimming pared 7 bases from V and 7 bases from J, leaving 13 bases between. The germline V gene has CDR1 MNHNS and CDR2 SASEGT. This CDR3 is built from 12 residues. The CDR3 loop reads CASTPGPYEAFF. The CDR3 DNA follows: TGTGCCAGCACCCCCGGCCCCTATGAAGCTTTCTTT.

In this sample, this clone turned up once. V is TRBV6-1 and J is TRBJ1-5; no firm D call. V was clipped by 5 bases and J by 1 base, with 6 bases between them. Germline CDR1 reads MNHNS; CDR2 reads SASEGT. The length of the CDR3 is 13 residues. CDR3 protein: CASSLESNQPQHF. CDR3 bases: TGTGCCAGCAGTTTAGAGAGCAATCAGCCCCAGCATTTT.

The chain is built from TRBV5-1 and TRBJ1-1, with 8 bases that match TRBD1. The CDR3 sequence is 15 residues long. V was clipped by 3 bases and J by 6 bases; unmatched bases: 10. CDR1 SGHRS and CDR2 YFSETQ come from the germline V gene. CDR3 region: CASSYRQGRGAEAFF. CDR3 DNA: TGCGCCAGCAGCTATAGACAGGGGAGGGGCGCTGAAGCTTTCTTT. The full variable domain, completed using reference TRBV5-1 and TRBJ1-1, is KAGVTQTPRYLIKTRGQQVTLSCSPISGHRSVSWYQQTPGQGLQFLFEYFSETQRNKGNFPGRFSGRQFSNSRSEMNVSTLELGDSALYLCASSYRQGRGAEAFFGQGTRLTVV.

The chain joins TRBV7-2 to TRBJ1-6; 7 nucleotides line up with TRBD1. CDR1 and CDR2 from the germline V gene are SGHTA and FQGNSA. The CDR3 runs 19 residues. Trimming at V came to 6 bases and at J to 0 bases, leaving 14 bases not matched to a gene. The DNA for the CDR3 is TGTGCCAGCAGGCTCGGAACAGGGGCTTTAAGCTCCTATAATTCACCCCTCCACTTT. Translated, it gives CASRLGTGALSSYNSPLHF.

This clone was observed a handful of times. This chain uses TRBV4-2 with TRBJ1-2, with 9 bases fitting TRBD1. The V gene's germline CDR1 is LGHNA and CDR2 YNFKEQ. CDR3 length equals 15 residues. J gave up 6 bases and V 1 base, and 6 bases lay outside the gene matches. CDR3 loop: CASSQGDRDIDGYTF. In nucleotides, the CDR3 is TGTGCCAGCAGCCAAGGGGACAGGGATATCGATGGCTACACCTTC.

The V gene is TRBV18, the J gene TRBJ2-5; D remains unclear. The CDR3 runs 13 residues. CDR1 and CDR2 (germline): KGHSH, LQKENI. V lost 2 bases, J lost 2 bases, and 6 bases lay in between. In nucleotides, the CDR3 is TGTGCCAGCTCACCATTGGAGCAAGAGACCCAGTACTTC. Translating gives CASSPLEQETQYF.

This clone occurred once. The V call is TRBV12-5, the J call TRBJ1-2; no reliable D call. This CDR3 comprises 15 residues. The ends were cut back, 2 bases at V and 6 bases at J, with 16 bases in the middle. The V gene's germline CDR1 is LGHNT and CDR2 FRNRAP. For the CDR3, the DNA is TGTGCTAGTGGTTTGTATCCGGGCTTAAAGGATGGCTACACCTTC. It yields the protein CASGLYPGLKDGYTF.

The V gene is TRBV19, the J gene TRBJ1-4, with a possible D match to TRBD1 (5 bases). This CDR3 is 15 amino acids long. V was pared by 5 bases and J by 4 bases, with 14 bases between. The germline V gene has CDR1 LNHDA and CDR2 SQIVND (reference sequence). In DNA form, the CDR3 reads TGTGCCAGTAGTGAGACAGAACTAAATAATGAAAAACTGTTTTTT. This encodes CASSETELNNEKLFF.